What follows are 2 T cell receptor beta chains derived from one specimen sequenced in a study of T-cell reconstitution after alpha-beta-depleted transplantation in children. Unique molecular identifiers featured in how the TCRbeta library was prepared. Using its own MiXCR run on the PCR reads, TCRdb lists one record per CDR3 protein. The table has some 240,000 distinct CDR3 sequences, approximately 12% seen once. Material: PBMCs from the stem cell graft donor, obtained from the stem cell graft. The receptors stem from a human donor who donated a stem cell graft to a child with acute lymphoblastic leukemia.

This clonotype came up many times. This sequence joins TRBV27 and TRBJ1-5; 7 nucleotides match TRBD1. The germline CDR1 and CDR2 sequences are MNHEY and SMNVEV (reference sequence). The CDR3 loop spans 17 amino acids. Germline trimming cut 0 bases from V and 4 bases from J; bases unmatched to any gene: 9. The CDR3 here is CASSLSAYRQGNQPQHF. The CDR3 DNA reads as TGTGCCAGCAGTTTATCCGCTTACCGACAGGGAAATCAGCCCCAGCATTTT.

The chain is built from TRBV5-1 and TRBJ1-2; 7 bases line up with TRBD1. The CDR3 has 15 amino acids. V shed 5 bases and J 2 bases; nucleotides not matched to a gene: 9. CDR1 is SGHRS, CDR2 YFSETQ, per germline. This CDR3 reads CASRRYRGVNYGYTF. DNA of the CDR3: TGCGCCAGCAGGAGGTACAGGGGCGTGAACTATGGCTACACCTTC.